Below, 29 T cell receptor beta chains from the same sample are listed, as sequenced in a study of shared clonotypes between healthy human individuals (TCRdb year 2020). The library was made by the immunoSEQ multiplex PCR assay. In TCRdb, the immuneACCESS table is reduced to in-frame sequences with V and J assigned. These tables do not hold every clone; where another copy was compared, an unresolved V gene accounts for under half, and the others remain unexplained. For this sample the table gives over 700,000 clones, of which approximately 72% were detected only once. The ten largest make up about 1.7% of the sample. The sample was memory CD4+ T cells sorted from blood. According to the study, the label for this sample's cell subset or site signals: CD45RA-negative fraction. The origin of the receptors is a young woman in good health.

The genes are TRBV11-2 and TRBJ1-5, with unresolved D. Trimming left V 1 base short and J 3 bases short, with 7 bases between. This CDR3 has 14 amino acids. Germline CDR1 SGHAT, CDR2 FQNNGV. The CDR3 coding sequence is TGTGCCAGCAGCTTAGGCAGACTCAATCAGCCCCAGCATTTT. Translating it yields CASSLGRLNQPQHF.

J is TRBJ1-2 and V is TRBV7-2, with D perhaps TRBD1 (5 bases). Trimming took off 8 bases at V and 4 bases at J, with 14 bases between the two ends. The CDR3 runs to 13 residues. Germline-derived CDR1 and CDR2 are SGHTA and FQGNSA. CDR3 sequence reads: CASSRGISYGYTF. As DNA, the CDR3 is TGTGCCAGCTCCCGGGGGATCAGCTATGGCTACACCTTC.

The gene calls are TRBV6-1 and TRBJ2-7; tentative D call: TRBD2 (6 bases). The CDR3 spans 15 residues. The germline gives CDR1 MNHNS, CDR2 SASEGT. V was pared by 3 bases and J by 0 bases, with 12 bases between. The CDR3 spells CASSDWGGTSYEQYF. The CDR3 DNA is TGTGCCAGCAGTGATTGGGGCGGGACCTCCTACGAGCAGTACTTC.

To note about this clone: The sample has other DNA sequences that encode this CDR3 too. CDR3 amino acids: CASSQTSGTYNEQFF. Here the CDR3 DNA reads TGTGCCAGTAGCCAGACTAGCGGAACCTACAATGAGCAGTTCTTC. V is TRBV19 and J is TRBJ2-1; 9 bases line up with TRBD2. The CDR3 contains 15 residues. Per the germline V gene, CDR1 is LNHDA and CDR2 is SQIVND (reference sequence). Trimming cost V 6 bases and J 2 bases; bases outside gene matches: 5.

This chain joins TRBV29-1 and TRBJ1-2; TRBD1 matches at 10 bases. The V gene end was trimmed by 0 bases and the J gene end by 0 bases; junction bases not matched to a gene: 7. The CDR3 loop spans 17 amino acids. Germline CDR1 reads SQVTM; CDR2 reads ANQGSEA. The CDR3 reads CSVEDPGTGASNYGYTF. The CDR3 DNA reads TGCAGCGTTGAAGATCCCGGGACAGGGGCTTCTAACTATGGCTACACCTTC.

DNA for the CDR3: TGCGCCAGCAGCCTTGGGGCGACCGGGGTCCGCCATGAGCAGTTCTTC. It translates to CASSLGATGVRHEQFF. This chain links TRBV5-1 with TRBJ2-1, with D possibly called TRBD1 or TRBD2 (5 bases each). Germline CDR1 is SGHRS and CDR2 is YFSETQ. V lost 4 bases, J lost 8 bases, and 22 bases lay in between. This CDR3 is 16 amino acids long. The whole variable domain, remainder taken from reference TRBV5-1 and TRBJ2-1, is KAGVTQTPRYLIKTRGQQVTLSCSPISGHRSVSWYQQTPGQGLQFLFEYFSETQRNKGNFPGRFSGRQFSNSRSEMNVSTLELGDSALYLCASSLGATGVRHEQFFGPGTRLTVL.

This clone was counted only a few times. This rearrangement joins TRBV2 to TRBJ2-2; TRBD2 matches at 9 bases. The CDR3 covers 14 residues. Germline V gives CDR1 SNHLY, CDR2 FYNNEI. Trimming cost V 7 bases and J 2 bases; bases outside gene matches: 2. CDR3: CASKAGGNTGELFF. Here the CDR3 DNA reads TGTGCCAGCAAAGCGGGAGGTAACACCGGGGAGCTGTTTTTT.

This clone was counted once. J is TRBJ2-7 and V is TRBV30; perhaps TRBD1 as D (5 bases). The germline V gene has CDR1 GTSNPN and CDR2 SVGIG (reference sequence). The ends were cut back, 0 bases at V and 3 bases at J, with 9 bases in the middle. The CDR3 has 13 amino acids. CDR3 nucleotide sequence: TGTGCCTGGAGTGTTGGACAACTCTACGAGCAGTACTTC. This gives the protein CAWSVGQLYEQYF.

J is TRBJ2-1 and V is TRBV28; D may be TRBD2 (6 bases). CDR3 length equals 14 residues. Trimming removed 4 bases from V and 8 bases from J, with 15 bases in between. CDR1 MDHEN and CDR2 SYDVKM come from the germline V gene. CDR3 sequence reads: CASSSQDYTYEQFF. Here the CDR3 DNA reads TGTGCCAGCAGTTCCCAGGACTATACCTATGAGCAGTTCTTC.

This chain connects TRBV9 to TRBJ2-7; TRBD1 or TRBD2 may be the D gene (6 bases each). The CDR3 consists of 13 residues. Trimming removed 10 bases at V and 3 bases at J, with 17 bases between. Germline CDR1 and CDR2: SGDLS and YYNGEE. The CDR3 nucleotides are TGTGCCTGCGTGGAGGGGGACGACTACGAGCAGTACTTC. It encodes CACVEGDDYEQYF.

The chain recombines TRBV5-3 with TRBJ2-7; maybe TRBD2 (6 bases). TRBV5-3 is an ORF for which the function is uncertain. This CDR3 has 17 amino acids. With 4 bases removed from V and 3 bases from J, the gap between germline ends came to 23 bases. The CDR3 DNA is TGTGCCAGAAGCGGAACAAGCGGGCCCAGCCCCTACTACGAGCAGTACTTC. It translates to CARSGTSGPSPYYEQYF.

This clone was counted a few times. This sequence joins TRBV5-5 and TRBJ1-2; D call uncertain. The CDR3 loop spans 14 amino acids. Germline V gene lookup returns CDR1 SGHKS and CDR2 YYEKEE (reference sequence). The V gene lost 0 bases and the J gene lost 1 base, with 7 bases spanning the gap. The CDR3, as DNA: TGTGCCAGCAGCTTGGAACAGAATAACTATGGCTACACCTTC. Its translation: CASSLEQNNYGYTF.

The CDR3 here is CASSLTGTTGDTEAFF. In DNA, the CDR3 is TGCGCCAGCAGCTTGACCGGGACCACCGGAGACACTGAAGCTTTCTTT. The J gene is TRBJ1-1, the V gene TRBV5-1; D is perhaps TRBD1 (5 bases). There are 16 residues in the CDR3. Germline loops: CDR1 SGHRS, CDR2 YFSETQ. V lost 1 base and J lost 3, with 16 bases in between.

The chain uses TRBV7-9 and TRBJ1-5, with 8 bases matching TRBD1. The CDR3 extends over 15 amino acids. Looked up from germline, CDR1 is SEHNR and CDR2 is FQNEAQ (reference sequence). V trimming: 5 bases; J trimming: 2 bases; junction bases outside the gene matches: 5. The DNA for the CDR3 is TGTGCCAGCAGCCCCAGGGGGCGCGGCAATCAGCCCCAGCATTTT. Translated: CASSPRGRGNQPQHF.

In this sample, this clone turned up a few times. Just one base apart from a much larger clone, this may be a read error. The sample carries other DNA sequences with the same CDR3. The rearrangement joins TRBV28 to TRBJ2-1; D unresolved. The germline V gene has CDR1 MDHEN and CDR2 SYDVKM. The CDR3 is 11 amino acids. Between the trimmed V and J ends, which lost 3 bases and 3 bases, there was a span of 0 bases. The CDR3 protein is CASSFYNEQFF. The CDR3 DNA follows: TGTGCCAGCAGTTTCTACAATGAGCAGTTCTTC.

This rearrangement joins TRBV29-1 to TRBJ2-1, with 10 positions matching TRBD2. This CDR3 has 15 residues. Germline V gene lookup returns CDR1 SQVTM and CDR2 ANQGSEA. The ends lost 6 bases at V and 3 bases at J; junction bases unmatched: 8. CDR3 DNA: TGCAGCGTACGTGTAGCGGGAGGCCACTACAATGAGCAGTTCTTC. It yields the protein CSVRVAGGHYNEQFF.

The chain joins TRBV6-4 to TRBJ2-6; no reliable D call. Trimming removed 5 bases at V and 0 bases at J, with 11 bases between. From germline, CDR1 is MRHNA and CDR2 SNTAGT. This CDR3 spans 16 amino acids. The CDR3 loop reads CASSLTSSSGANVLTF. CDR3 sequence (DNA): TGTGCCAGCAGTCTGACATCCAGCTCTGGGGCCAACGTCCTGACTTTC.

The chain has TRBV2 and TRBJ2-7; D remains ambiguous. The V end lost 5 bases, the J end lost 1 base, and 21 bases lay between the germline ends. CDR3 length equals 17 residues. Germline V gene data show CDR1 as SNHLY and CDR2 as FYNNEI. DNA for the CDR3: TGTGCCAGCAGTCAATCTCGGGCAGGATCTTTTTCCTACGAGCAGTACTTC. It specifies CASSQSRAGSFSYEQYF. The whole variable domain, remainder taken from reference TRBV2 and TRBJ2-7, is EPEVTQTPSHQVTQMGQEVILRCVPISNHLYFYWYRQILGQKVEFLVSFYNNEISEKSEIFDDQFSVERPDGSNFTLKIRSTKLEDSAMYFCASSQSRAGSFSYEQYFGPGTRLTVT.

V gene TRBV5-1 combines with J gene TRBJ2-7, with TRBD1 identical over 8 bases. The CDR3 runs to 16 residues. Germline V CDR1 and CDR2: SGHRS, YFSETQ. Trimming cost V 3 bases and J 5 bases; bases outside gene matches: 13. The CDR3 sequence: CASSSRDRLLHDEQYF. DNA for the CDR3: TGCGCCAGCAGCTCCCGGGACAGGCTGCTGCATGACGAGCAGTACTTC.

The genes are TRBV7-2 and TRBJ2-1, with 14 bases identical to TRBD2. Trimming at V came to 5 bases and at J to 7 bases, leaving 10 bases not matched to a gene. Germline assignment: CDR1 SGHTA and CDR2 FQGNSA. The CDR3 runs 17 residues. CDR3 in DNA: TGTGCCAGCAGCCCGGGGACTAGCGGGAGAAGGAGGAATGAGCAGTTCTTC. This sequence encodes CASSPGTSGRRRNEQFF.

There are a few counts of this clone. This sample includes further DNA sequences coding for the same CDR3. V and J are TRBV7-9 and TRBJ2-7; 8 bases map to TRBD1. The CDR3 covers 13 residues. Germline CDR1 SEHNR, CDR2 FQNEAQ (reference sequence). The V segment lost 3 bases and the J segment 4 bases; nucleotides outside the gene matches: 2. For the CDR3, the DNA is TGTGCCAGCAGCTTTGGACAGGGTTACGAGCAGTACTTC. As protein: CASSFGQGYEQYF. The entire variable domain, with the rest obtained from reference TRBV7-9 and TRBJ2-7, is as follows: DTGVSQNPRHKITKRGQNVTFRCDPISEHNRLYWYRQTLGQGPEFLTYFQNEAQLEKSRLLSDRFSAERPKGSFSTLEIQRTEQGDSAMYLCASSFGQGYEQYFGPGTRLTVT.

The rearrangement links TRBV9 to TRBJ1-2; 9 bases match TRBD1. Trimming cost V 2 bases and J 4 bases; bases outside gene matches: 18. Per germline, CDR1 SGDLS and CDR2 YYNGEE. The CDR3 consists of 19 residues. The CDR3 DNA reads TGTGCCAGCAGCGTTCTCCCGCAGGACGCGGGACAGGGTCCCTATGGCTACACCTTC. It codes for CASSVLPQDAGQGPYGYTF.

The J gene is TRBJ1-4, the V gene TRBV6-1, with D perhaps TRBD1 (6 bases). V lost 6 bases to trimming and J lost 5 bases, with 16 bases between them. CDR1 and CDR2 (germline): MNHNS, SASEGT. This CDR3 region has 15 residues. CDR3: CASRHLQGWNEKLFF. The CDR3, as DNA: TGTGCCAGCAGGCACTTACAGGGTTGGAATGAAAAACTGTTTTTT.

V and J are TRBV19 and TRBJ1-1; 7 bases are a match to TRBD1. The length of the CDR3 is 16 residues. With 4 bases clipped from V and 3 bases from J, the junction kept 11 bases outside the gene matches. Germline V CDR1 and CDR2: LNHDA, SQIVND (reference sequence). CDR3 in amino acids: CASSTDRQGSHTEAFF. The CDR3 DNA reads as TGTGCCAGTAGTACCGACCGACAGGGATCGCACACTGAAGCTTTCTTT.

The genes are TRBV4-2 and TRBJ2-1, with 8 positions matching TRBD2. The CDR3 extends over 17 amino acids. Germline lookup yields CDR1 LGHNA and CDR2 YNFKEQ. The V and J ends lost 4 bases and 14 bases, in that order; junction bases with no gene match: 22. In DNA form, the CDR3 reads TGTGCCAGCAGCCGCCTCGGACTGGCGGGAGGTAGGCAATTCGAGTTCTTC. Its protein is CASSRLGLAGGRQFEFF.

The rearrangement joins TRBV27 to TRBJ1-2; D ambiguous. Germline V lookup: CDR1 MNHEY, CDR2 SMNVEV (reference sequence). Trimming pared 5 bases from V and 4 bases from J, leaving 14 bases between. The CDR3 spans 14 residues. CDR3 in DNA: TGTGCCAGCAGTCCGGAACCATCTATCTATGGCTACACCTTC. It translates to CASSPEPSIYGYTF.

The chain's CDR3 is CASSPTQGGNTGELFF. CDR3 coding DNA: TGTGCCAGCTCACCGACCCAGGGGGGGAACACCGGGGAGCTGTTTTTT. The V gene is TRBV18, the J gene TRBJ2-2, with D possibly being TRBD1 (7 bases). The CDR3 loop spans 16 amino acids. V gave up 3 bases and J gave up 1 base, with 12 bases separating them. Looked up from germline, CDR1 is KGHSH and CDR2 is LQKENI.

The chain has TRBV5-4 and TRBJ2-1, with 7 bases identical to TRBD1. The trim removed 4 bases at V and 5 bases at J, leaving 12 bases unmatched. Germline V gene data show CDR1 as SGHNT and CDR2 as YYREEE (reference sequence). This CDR3 comprises 16 residues. CDR3 sequence: CASSHSSDRINNEQFF. CDR3 in DNA: TGTGCCAGCAGCCATTCATCGGACAGGATCAACAATGAGCAGTTCTTC.

This clone has just a few counts. The rearrangement joins TRBV7-2 to TRBJ1-6; D is perhaps TRBD1 (5 bases). V was shortened by 7 bases and J by 6 bases, with 16 bases between the two germline ends. CDR3 length: 15 amino acids. Germline V gives CDR1 SGHTA, CDR2 FQGNSA. CDR3 loop: CASTVGGGRNSPLHF. CDR3 sequence (DNA): TGTGCCAGCACCGTTGGGGGAGGACGTAATTCACCCCTCCACTTT. Together with reference TRBV7-2 and TRBJ1-6, the CDR3 gives the full variable domain: GAGVSQSPSNKVTEKGKDVELRCDPISGHTALYWYRQSLGQGLEFLIYFQGNSAPDKSGLPSDRFSAERTGGSVSTLTIQRTQQEDSAVYLCASTVGGGRNSPLHFGNGTRLTVT.